Listed here are 20 T cell receptor beta chains from one sample, sequenced in a study of blood T cell repertoires in COVID-19. Some clones are missing from TCRdb's copy, which holds only in-frame ones; the method was immunoSEQ multiplex PCR. The table lists approximately 270,000 clones, around 90% of them singletons. Sequencing was done on a sample of peripheral blood. The source of these receptors is a man between 50 and 59 years old with acute or convalescent COVID-19.

The CDR3: CASSSGTGGSAGWDEQFF. CDR3 nucleotide sequence: TGTGCCAGCAGCTCGGGGACAGGGGGCTCCGCGGGGTGGGATGAGCAGTTCTTC. The chain combines TRBV7-9 with TRBJ2-1; 12 bases fit TRBD1. Trimming cost V 4 bases and J 8 bases; bases outside gene matches: 15. This CDR3 is built from 18 residues. Germline V gene data show CDR1 as SEHNR and CDR2 as FQNEAQ (reference sequence).

The rearrangement uses TRBV2 and TRBJ1-1, with 11 positions matching TRBD1. V shed 6 bases, J shed 4 bases, and the junction held 13 bases outside the gene matches. CDR3 length: 17 residues. Per germline, CDR1 SNHLY and CDR2 FYNNEI. The CDR3 DNA reads TGTGCCAGCAGGTGGGAAGATACCGGGACAGGGGGCACTGAAGCTTTCTTT. As protein: CASRWEDTGTGGTEAFF.

The V gene is TRBV19, the J gene TRBJ1-1; D gene uncertain. The V end was cut by 0 bases, the J end by 3 bases, with 17 bases between. Germline assignment: CDR1 LNHDA and CDR2 SQIVND (reference sequence). The length of the CDR3 is 17 residues. CDR3 in DNA: TGTGCCAGTAGTATAGATCCCCCTGAGAGGGCGGACACTGAAGCTTTCTTT. Protein sequence: CASSIDPPERADTEAFF.

V and J are TRBV12-5 and TRBJ2-5; 7 bases are shared with TRBD2. With V trimmed by 7 bases and J by 5 bases, 10 bases remained unmatched. CDR3 length: 14 residues. Germline CDR1 reads LGHNT; CDR2 reads FRNRAP. CDR3 DNA sequence: TGTGCTAGTGCCTGGGGAGGGTCCGAGGAGACCCAGTACTTC. Residues: CASAWGGSEETQYF.

This chain uses TRBV2 with TRBJ2-3, with D possibly being TRBD2 (5 bases). This CDR3 is 15 amino acids long. Germline V gene data show CDR1 as SNHLY and CDR2 as FYNNEI. Trimming stripped 0 bases from V and 5 bases from J, with 12 bases between. The CDR3 here is CASSEALLGVDTQYF. CDR3 in DNA: TGTGCCAGCAGTGAAGCGCTACTAGGCGTAGATACGCAGTATTTT.

The chain employs TRBV19 and TRBJ1-2; 7 bases line up with TRBD1. The CDR3 covers 17 residues. The ends lost 6 bases at V and 0 bases at J; junction bases unmatched: 13. Germline V gene data show CDR1 as LNHDA and CDR2 as SQIVND (reference sequence). Here the CDR3 reads CASSSLLGGGPNYGYTF. Here the CDR3 DNA reads TGTGCCAGTAGCTCATTACTCGGAGGGGGCCCTAACTATGGCTACACCTTC.

The chain combines TRBV7-2 with TRBJ1-6; TRBD1 matches at 7 bases. The germline CDR1 and CDR2 sequences are SGHTA and FQGNSA. After removal of 1 base from V and 6 bases from J, the junction contained 3 bases not matched to a gene. This CDR3 is built from 15 residues. The CDR3 is CASSLVGGGNSPLHF. As DNA, the CDR3 is TGTGCCAGCAGCTTAGTAGGGGGCGGTAATTCACCCCTCCACTTT.

The chain is built from TRBV21-1 and TRBJ1-6; the DNA was not used to check the table's D call, TRBD1. TRBV21-1 represents a pseudogene. The CDR3 spans 21 residues. This CDR3 is CASSKDREFNCRGQGPGPLHF. CDR3 nucleotide sequence: TGTGCCAGCAGCAAAGATCGTGAGTTTAATTGCCGGGGACAGGGCCCCGGACCCCTCCACTTT.

The rearrangement links TRBV5-6 to TRBJ1-2; 7 nucleotides agree with TRBD1. Looked up from germline, CDR1 is SGHDT and CDR2 is YYEEEE. After removal of 4 bases from V and 7 bases from J, the junction contained 7 bases not matched to a gene. The CDR3 covers 13 residues. The CDR3 spells CASSPRDRVGYTF. In DNA form, the CDR3 reads TGTGCCAGCAGCCCCCGGGACAGAGTTGGCTACACCTTC. Looking up the rest from reference TRBV5-6 and TRBJ1-2 gives the full variable domain: DAGVTQSPTHLIKTRGQQVTLRCSPKSGHDTVSWYQQALGQGPQFIFQYYEEEERQRGNFPDRFSGHQFPNYSSELNVNALLLGDSALYLCASSPRDRVGYTFGSGTRLTVV.

J is TRBJ1-1 and V is TRBV4-2; D is unclear. Germline V CDR1 and CDR2: LGHNA, YNFKEQ. V lost 1 base, J lost 1 base, and 7 bases lay in between. The CDR3 sequence is 14 residues long. CDR3 DNA: TGTGCCAGCAGCCAAGTGGCTTCGAACACTGAAGCTTTCTTT. It yields the protein CASSQVASNTEAFF.

V is TRBV13 and J is TRBJ1-4, with D uncertain. CDR1 is PRHDT, CDR2 FYEKMQ, per germline (reference sequence). The V end was cut by 5 bases, the J end by 0 bases, with 7 bases between. The CDR3 has 14 residues. As DNA, the CDR3 is TGTGCCAGCAGCCGCCACTCAACTAATGAAAAACTGTTTTTT. This gives the protein CASSRHSTNEKLFF.

V gene TRBV11-2 combines with J gene TRBJ1-1; D might be TRBD1 (6 bases). CDR1 SGHAT and CDR2 FQNNGV come from the germline V gene. The CDR3 has 13 amino acids. The V gene lost 3 bases and the J gene lost 3 bases, with 8 bases spanning the gap. In DNA form, the CDR3 reads TGTGCCAGCAGCTTGTCAGGGGACACTGAAGCTTTCTTT. Its translation: CASSLSGDTEAFF. Filled out from reference TRBV11-2 and TRBJ1-1, the complete variable domain reads EAGVAQSPRYKIIEKRQSVAFWCNPISGHATLYWYQQILGQGPKLLIQFQNNGVVDDSQLPKDRFSAERLKGVDSTLKIQPAKLEDSAVYLCASSLSGDTEAFFGQGTRLTVV.

This clone was counted between two and nine times. This rearrangement joins TRBV19 to TRBJ1-5, with D tentatively TRBD1 (6 bases). The CDR3 has 15 amino acids. The germline V gene has CDR1 LNHDA and CDR2 SQIVND (reference sequence). V was trimmed by 3 bases and J by 3 bases, leaving 12 bases between them. The CDR3 region has the DNA TGTGCCAGTAGTATGCCGGGGACAACCAATCAGCCCCAGCATTTT. Its translation: CASSMPGTTNQPQHF.

This sequence joins TRBV5-4 and TRBJ2-1, with 8 bases fitting TRBD1. There are 16 residues in the CDR3. With 0 bases clipped from V and 4 bases from J, the junction kept 6 bases outside the gene matches. Germline CDR1 and CDR2: SGHNT and YYREEE (reference sequence). Written as DNA, the CDR3 is TGTGCCAGCAGCTTGGGGACAGGGTCGGCTTACAATGAGCAGTTCTTC. Encoded protein: CASSLGTGSAYNEQFF.

Comments on this clone: Other DNA sequences from this sample encode an identical CDR3 as well. This chain connects TRBV3-1 (or the pseudogene TRBV3-2) to TRBJ2-2, with a weak D call TRBD2 (6 bases). This CDR3 has 14 residues. V was shortened by 1 base and J by 6 bases, with 9 bases between the two germline ends. Germline CDR1 reads LGHDT; CDR2 reads YNNKEL (reference sequence). The CDR3 is CASSQGRGAGELFF. CDR3 bases: TGTGCCAGCAGCCAAGGGAGGGGTGCCGGGGAGCTGTTTTTT.

V and J are TRBV12-3 or TRBV12-4 and TRBJ2-3; D possibly corresponds to TRBD2 (5 bases). The CDR3 length is 13 residues. The V gene lost 7 bases and the J gene lost 7 bases, with 15 bases spanning the gap. The CDR3 bases are TGTGCCAGCATCCCCCCGTCCGGGAATACGCAGTATTTT. This sequence encodes CASIPPSGNTQYF.

This chain connects TRBV15 to TRBJ1-1, with D perhaps TRBD1 (6 bases). Germline V gene lookup returns CDR1 LNHNV and CDR2 YYDKDF (reference sequence). The V end lost 2 bases, the J end lost 1 base, and 20 bases lay between the germline ends. The CDR3 runs 18 residues. The CDR3 coding sequence is TGTGCCACCAGCAGACTACGGACAGTGGGGACATGGAACACTGAAGCTTTCTTT. It translates to CATSRLRTVGTWNTEAFF.

J is TRBJ1-1 and V is TRBV19, with TRBD1 identical over 8 bases. Germline CDR1 LNHDA, CDR2 SQIVND (reference sequence). The CDR3 runs 14 residues. J lost 7 bases, V lost 2 bases, and 6 bases had no gene match. The CDR3 nucleotides are TGTGCCAGTAGTATACAGGACAGGGCGAATGAAGCTTTCTTT. Encoded protein: CASSIQDRANEAFF. The entire variable domain, with the rest obtained from reference TRBV19 and TRBJ1-1, is as follows: DGGITQSPKYLFRKEGQNVTLSCEQNLNHDAMYWYRQDPGQGLRLIYYSQIVNDFQKGDIAEGYSVSREKKESFPLTVTSAQKNPTAFYLCASSIQDRANEAFFGQGTRLTVV.

This rearrangement joins TRBV6-4 to TRBJ2-7, with 7 bases identical to TRBD1. The J segment lost 5 bases and the V segment lost 7 bases, leaving 5 bases of the junction unmatched. This CDR3 comprises 12 residues. Germline-derived CDR1 and CDR2 are MRHNA and SNTAGT. The CDR3 here is CASILQGNEQYF. The CDR3 coding sequence is TGTGCCAGCATATTACAGGGGAACGAGCAGTACTTC.

The chain links TRBV10-2 to TRBJ1-1, with no clear D. CDR1 and CDR2 from the germline V gene are WSHSY and SAAADI. The CDR3 is 12 amino acids. Trimming cost V 7 bases and J 5 bases, with 11 bases left between them. The CDR3 bases are TGCGCCAGCAATCTTGAGGGTACTGAAGCTTTCTTT. Translation: CASNLEGTEAFF.